These 27 T cell receptor beta chains were sequenced from one sample in a study of cytomegalovirus exposure and HLA in healthy donors. The PCR employed 60 Vbeta primers together with 13 Jbeta primers. Some clones are missing from TCRdb's copy, which holds only in-frame ones; the method was immunoSEQ multiplex PCR. The table records 120,000 to 150,000 clones, approximately 80% of them present only once. Source material: PBMCs. The origin of the receptors is a woman between 35 and 50 years old in good health and CMV-seronegative.

The rearrangement links TRBV7-9 to TRBJ2-7; a weak D match, TRBD1 (5 bases). The CDR3 spans 17 residues. Trimming pared 5 bases from V and 7 bases from J, leaving 27 bases between. Germline V CDR1 and CDR2: SEHNR, FQNEAQ (reference sequence). CDR3: CASSPPGADTSTREQYF. The CDR3 bases are TGTGCCAGCAGCCCGCCTGGGGCCGACACCTCAACAAGGGAGCAGTACTTC.

The chain joins TRBV29-1 to TRBJ2-7, with 9 nucleotides matching TRBD2. Germline V lookup: CDR1 SQVTM, CDR2 ANQGSEA. The ends lost 0 bases at V and 3 bases at J; junction bases unmatched: 6. The CDR3 runs 15 residues. CDR3 DNA sequence: TGCAGCGTTGAAGATCGGCGGGAGGGACTCTACGAGCAGTACTTC. Translating it yields CSVEDRREGLYEQYF.

Concerning this clone itself: Other nucleotide sequences from this sample produce the same CDR3. The chain has TRBV7-9 and TRBJ2-7, with TRBD2 matching 8 bases. Trimming removed 5 bases from V and 9 bases from J; junction bases left unmatched: 12. The CDR3 length is 14 residues. From germline, CDR1 is SEHNR and CDR2 FQNEAQ (reference sequence). CDR3 loop: CASSDLAGMLRQYF. The CDR3 nucleotides are TGTGCCAGCAGCGACTTAGCGGGAATGCTTCGGCAGTACTTC. Based on the CDR3 plus reference TRBV7-9 and TRBJ2-7, the full variable domain is DTGVSQNPRHKITKRGQNVTFRCDPISEHNRLYWYRQTLGQGPEFLTYFQNEAQLEKSRLLSDRFSAERPKGSFSTLEIQRTEQGDSAMYLCASSDLAGMLRQYFGPGTRLTVT.

The chain combines TRBV7-9 with TRBJ2-5; D unresolved. Germline CDR1 SEHNR, CDR2 FQNEAQ (reference sequence). V gave up 5 bases and J gave up 5 bases, with 9 bases separating them. CDR3 size: 12 residues. CDR3 sequence: CASSQKFETQYF. The DNA of the CDR3 is TGTGCCAGCAGCCAGAAGTTTGAGACCCAGTACTTC.

The chain links TRBV7-9 to TRBJ1-2; 9 bases fit TRBD1. Germline assignment: CDR1 SEHNR and CDR2 FQNEAQ (reference sequence). V lost 4 bases to trimming and J lost 7 bases; unmatched junction nucleotides: 13. CDR3 size: 16 residues. CDR3 DNA: TGTGCCAGCAGCTCAATCTACAGGGGGCGAAATTCTGGCTACACCTTC. Amino acids: CASSSIYRGRNSGYTF.

As for this clone: This CDR3 is also generated by other DNA sequences in the sample. The chain carries TRBV6-5 and TRBJ1-2; unclear D gene. With 6 bases removed from V and 1 base from J, the gap between germline ends came to 3 bases. The germline CDR1 and CDR2 sequences are MNHEY and SVGAGI. The length of the CDR3 is 11 residues. CDR3: CASSINYGYTF. The CDR3 nucleotides are TGTGCCAGCAGCATTAACTATGGCTACACCTTC.

This chain joins TRBV7-2 and TRBJ2-1; 8 bases are a match to TRBD2. After removal of 5 bases from V and 8 bases from J, the junction contained 14 bases not matched to a gene. Germline assignment: CDR1 SGHTA and CDR2 FQGNSA. CDR3 length equals 16 residues. In nucleotides, the CDR3 is TGTGCCAGCAGCCGCGCCTCCGGGACTAGTATGTATGAGCAGTTCTTC. Its translation is CASSRASGTSMYEQFF.

The V gene is TRBV9, the J gene TRBJ1-4; 8 positions agree with TRBD1. J gave up 6 bases and V 4 bases, and 11 bases lay outside the gene matches. Germline CDR1 and CDR2: SGDLS and YYNGEE. The CDR3 loop spans 16 amino acids. CDR3 nucleotides: TGTGCCAGCAGCCCTCCTTTCGGACAGGGAGATGAAAAACTGTTTTTT. This gives the protein CASSPPFGQGDEKLFF.

The genes are TRBV19 and TRBJ2-7, with TRBD2 matching 10 bases. V shed 2 bases, J shed 3 bases, and the junction held 1 base outside the gene matches. Germline-derived CDR1 and CDR2 are LNHDA and SQIVND (reference sequence). The CDR3 runs 14 residues. For the CDR3, the DNA is TGTGCCAGTAGTATATCTAGCGGGAGCTACGAGCAGTACTTC. Encoded protein: CASSISSGSYEQYF.

The rearrangement uses TRBV7-6 and TRBJ2-6, with 7 positions matching TRBD1. The CDR3 runs 20 residues. The V segment lost 4 bases and the J segment 1 base; nucleotides outside the gene matches: 16. Per the germline V gene, CDR1 is SGHVS and CDR2 is FNYEAQ. In DNA, the CDR3 is TGTGCCAGCAGCTCGCCAGGGGGTTGGTCCCCCTTGTCTGGGGCCAACGTCCTGACTTTC. As protein: CASSSPGGWSPLSGANVLTF. The variable domain in full, completed from reference TRBV7-6 and TRBJ2-6, reads GAGVSQSPRYKVTKRGQDVALRCDPISGHVSLYWYRQALGQGPEFLTYFNYEAQQDKSGLPNDRFSAERPEGSISTLTIQRTEQRDSAMYRCASSSPGGWSPLSGANVLTFGAGSRLTVL.

The chain recombines TRBV7-2 with TRBJ2-7, with TRBD2 identical over 15 bases. Losses at the gene ends were 4 bases for V and 7 bases for J; bases not matched to a gene: 8. Germline CDR1 SGHTA, CDR2 FQGNSA. The length of the CDR3 is 16 residues. The CDR3 is CASSSRRTSGRGEQYF. The CDR3 bases are TGTGCCAGCAGCTCCCGACGGACTAGCGGGAGGGGAGAGCAGTACTTC.

The gene calls are TRBV27 and TRBJ2-1, with D unclear. V was clipped by 0 bases and J by 0 bases, with 12 bases between them. CDR1 is MNHEY, CDR2 SMNVEV, per germline (reference sequence). The CDR3 spans 17 residues. The CDR3 DNA is TGTGCCAGCAGTTTATCGAACCCTAGGAGCTCCTACAATGAGCAGTTCTTC. This encodes CASSLSNPRSSYNEQFF.

The V call is TRBV9, the J call TRBJ2-2, with TRBD2 as a possible D gene (6 bases). This CDR3 has 13 amino acids. Germline values: CDR1 SGDLS, CDR2 YYNGEE. Trimming took 8 bases from V and 5 from J, leaving 13 bases between them. CDR3 in DNA: TGTGCCAGTGGAACTGGGGGGACCGGGGAGCTGTTTTTT. Amino acid sequence: CASGTGGTGELFF.

The gene calls are TRBV6-6 and TRBJ1-6, with 8 bases matching TRBD1. The CDR3 loop spans 14 amino acids. The V segment lost 7 bases and the J segment 7 bases; nucleotides outside the gene matches: 6. Germline-derived CDR1 and CDR2 are MNHNY and SVGAGI (reference sequence). CDR3 residues: CASIGQGRNSPLHF. DNA for the CDR3: TGTGCCAGCATTGGACAGGGACGGAATTCACCCCTCCACTTT.

The chain joins TRBV28 to TRBJ1-1, with 7 bases lining up with TRBD1. The CDR3 runs to 20 residues. The V and J ends lost 8 bases and 0 bases, in that order; junction bases with no gene match: 24. Germline V gives CDR1 MDHEN, CDR2 SYDVKM. The CDR3 nucleotides read TGTGCCAGCGGAAGGGGGCTTTGGGGGCGGGGACCGACCTTGAACACTGAAGCTTTCTTT. It is translated as CASGRGLWGRGPTLNTEAFF.

The rearrangement links TRBV5-1 to TRBJ1-2, with a weak D call TRBD1 (6 bases). V was clipped by 5 bases and J by 3 bases, with 14 bases between them. The CDR3 runs to 14 residues. In germline, CDR1 is SGHRS, CDR2 YFSETQ. CDR3 in DNA: TGCGCCAGCAGTCACAGGGTCGACCACTATGGCTACACCTTC. Its protein is CASSHRVDHYGYTF.

The chain has TRBV28 and TRBJ2-2; TRBD1 matches 7 bases. The CDR3 runs 15 residues. With 4 bases clipped from V and 0 bases from J, the junction kept 2 bases outside the gene matches. Per the germline V gene, CDR1 is MDHEN and CDR2 is SYDVKM. The CDR3 nucleotides are TGTGCCAGCAGTTCGACAGGGACGAACACCGGGGAGCTGTTTTTT. This translates into CASSSTGTNTGELFF.

The V and J genes are TRBV6-5 and TRBJ1-5; no reliable D call. Germline values: CDR1 MNHEY, CDR2 SVGAGI. Between the trimmed V and J ends, which lost 0 bases and 9 bases, there was a span of 9 bases. The CDR3 is 13 amino acids. The CDR3, as DNA: TGTGCCAGCAGTTACTCGAGCCTGAGGCCCCAGCATTTT. Protein sequence: CASSYSSLRPQHF.

The rearrangement links TRBV5-6 to TRBJ2-1; possible D gene TRBD1, 6 bases. The CDR3 sequence is 14 residues long. CDR1 is SGHDT, CDR2 YYEEEE, per germline. Deletions cut 1 base from V and 5 bases from J, with 10 bases between. CDR3 nucleotides: TGTGCCAGCAGCTTGCCAGGGGACCACAATGAGCAGTTCTTC. Translating it yields CASSLPGDHNEQFF.

This clone showed up just once. The J gene is TRBJ2-3, the V gene TRBV5-5; 8 nucleotides match TRBD2. The trim removed 7 bases at V and 0 bases at J, leaving 10 bases unmatched. The CDR3 covers 16 residues. CDR1 SGHKS and CDR2 YYEKEE come from the germline V gene (reference sequence). The CDR3 here is CASAGSGLASTDTQYF. The DNA of the CDR3 is TGTGCCAGCGCCGGGAGTGGACTAGCTAGCACAGATACGCAGTATTTT.

V and J are TRBV6-6 and TRBJ2-3; D possibly corresponds to TRBD2 (5 bases). Germline V gene sequence: CDR1 MNHNY, CDR2 SVGAGI (reference sequence). V lost 6 bases, J lost 4 bases, and 20 bases lay in between. The CDR3 runs 16 residues. The CDR3 nucleotides read TGTGCCAGCAGGTCGCAACGGGGAAATGAGCCAGATACGCAGTATTTT. Its protein is CASRSQRGNEPDTQYF.

V is TRBV11-2 and J is TRBJ2-5, with 7 bases fitting TRBD2. The CDR3 is made up of 19 amino acids. V was clipped by 2 bases and J by 7 bases; unmatched bases: 22. Germline V lookup: CDR1 SGHAT, CDR2 FQNNGV. The CDR3 DNA sequence: TGTGCCAGCAGCTTAATCGGCCTTTTTTTCGGGGGGTATGTTGGGACCCAGTACTTC. It specifies CASSLIGLFFGGYVGTQYF.

The J gene is TRBJ1-2, the V gene TRBV10-3, with TRBD1 identical over 8 bases. This CDR3 region has 13 residues. The ends lost 10 bases at V and 1 base at J; junction bases unmatched: 5. Germline CDR1 ENHRY, CDR2 SYGVKD. The CDR3 loop reads CATPDRDNYGYTF. The CDR3 nucleotides read TGTGCCACCCCGGACAGGGATAACTATGGCTACACCTTC.

The V call is TRBV5-4, the J call TRBJ2-7, with D maybe TRBD1 (6 bases). There are 15 residues in the CDR3. The V and J ends lost 0 bases and 3 bases respectively, with 13 bases between them. The germline V gene encodes CDR1 SGHNT and CDR2 YYREEE (reference sequence). The CDR3 region has the DNA TGTGCCAGCAGCTTGGCAGGGTGGGGGCTCTACGAGCAGTACTTC. It specifies CASSLAGWGLYEQYF.

The chain's CDR3 is CASSQDGEDLYNEQFF. The CDR3 DNA follows: TGCGCCAGCAGCCAAGACGGGGAGGATCTCTACAATGAGCAGTTCTTC. The chain couples TRBV4-3 to TRBJ2-1; TRBD2 might be the D (6 bases). From germline, CDR1 is LGHNA and CDR2 YSLEER. V lost 0 bases and J lost 3, with 12 bases in between. The CDR3 spans 16 residues.

This chain links TRBV6-5 with TRBJ2-3, with 10 bases that match TRBD2. Germline CDR1 is MNHEY and CDR2 is SVGAGI. The CDR3 length is 15 residues. Germline trimming cut 2 bases from V and 5 bases from J; bases unmatched to any gene: 4. The CDR3 coding sequence is TGTGCCAGCAGTTACGGCCTAGCGGGAGTAGATACGCAGTATTTT. This encodes CASSYGLAGVDTQYF.

The chain links TRBV23-1 to TRBJ2-5; a weak D match, TRBD1 (5 bases). TRBV23-1 is an ORF, and what it does is uncertain. CDR3 length equals 14 residues. The V and J ends lost 4 bases and 4 bases respectively, with 13 bases between them. In DNA, the CDR3 is TGCGCCAGCAGTCTAGGTCAGGGTGGAGAGACCCAGTACTTC. Amino acids: CASSLGQGGETQYF.